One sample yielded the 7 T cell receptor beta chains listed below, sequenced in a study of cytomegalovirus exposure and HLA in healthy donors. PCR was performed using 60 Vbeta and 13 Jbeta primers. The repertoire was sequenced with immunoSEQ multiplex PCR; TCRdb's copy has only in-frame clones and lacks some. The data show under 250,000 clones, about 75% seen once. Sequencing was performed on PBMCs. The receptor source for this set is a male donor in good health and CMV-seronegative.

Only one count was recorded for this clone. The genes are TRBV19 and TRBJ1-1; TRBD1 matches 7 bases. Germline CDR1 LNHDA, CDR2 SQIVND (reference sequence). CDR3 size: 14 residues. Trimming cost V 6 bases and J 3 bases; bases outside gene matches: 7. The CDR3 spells CASSSIDRDTEAFF. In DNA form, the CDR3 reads TGTGCCAGTAGCTCAATTGACAGGGACACTGAAGCTTTCTTT.

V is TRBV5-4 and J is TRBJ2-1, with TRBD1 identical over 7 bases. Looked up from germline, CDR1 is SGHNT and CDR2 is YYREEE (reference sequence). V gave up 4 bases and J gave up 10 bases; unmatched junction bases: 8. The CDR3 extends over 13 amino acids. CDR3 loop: CASSGSGGREQFF. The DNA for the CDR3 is TGTGCCAGCAGCGGATCAGGGGGTCGGGAGCAGTTCTTC. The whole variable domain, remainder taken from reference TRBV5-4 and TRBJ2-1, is ETGVTQSPTHLIKTRGQQVTLRCSSQSGHNTVSWYQQALGQGPQFIFQYYREEENGRGNFPPRFSGLQFPNYSSELNVNALELDDSALYLCASSGSGGREQFFGPGTRLTVL.

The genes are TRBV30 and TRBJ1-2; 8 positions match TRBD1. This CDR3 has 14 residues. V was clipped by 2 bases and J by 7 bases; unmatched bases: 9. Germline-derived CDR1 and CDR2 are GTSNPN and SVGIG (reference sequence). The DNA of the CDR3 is TGTGCCTGGAGTTTAAACAGGGGGAACCGTGGCTACACCTTC. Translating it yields CAWSLNRGNRGYTF.

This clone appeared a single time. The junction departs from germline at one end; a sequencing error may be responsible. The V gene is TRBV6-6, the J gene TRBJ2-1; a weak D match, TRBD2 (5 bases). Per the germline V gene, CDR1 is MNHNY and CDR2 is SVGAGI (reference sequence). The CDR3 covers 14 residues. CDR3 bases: TGTGCCAGCAGCCCCGCCCGGGGAAGCGAGAGAATGCTCTTC. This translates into CASSPARGSERMLF.

The CDR3, as DNA: TGTGCCAGCAGCCAAGATACAGGGAAGTACTACGAGCAGTACTTC. Protein: CASSQDTGKYYEQYF. The chain links TRBV4-2 to TRBJ2-7; TRBD1 might be the D (6 bases). There are 15 residues in the CDR3. V dropped 0 bases and J dropped 3 bases, with 12 bases sitting between them. CDR1 and CDR2 (germline): LGHNA, YNFKEQ.

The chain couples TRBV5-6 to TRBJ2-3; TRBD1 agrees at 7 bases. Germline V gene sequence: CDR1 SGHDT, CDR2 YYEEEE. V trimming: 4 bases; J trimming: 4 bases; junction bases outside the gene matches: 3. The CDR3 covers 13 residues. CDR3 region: CASSLGQSDTQYF. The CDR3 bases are TGTGCCAGCAGCCTGGGACAGTCAGATACGCAGTATTTT.

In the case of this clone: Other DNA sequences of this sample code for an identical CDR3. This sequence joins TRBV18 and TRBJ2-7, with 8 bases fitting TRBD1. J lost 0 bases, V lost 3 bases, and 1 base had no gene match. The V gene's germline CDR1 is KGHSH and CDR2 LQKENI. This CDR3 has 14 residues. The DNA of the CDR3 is TGTGCCAGCTCACCCGACAGGGGCTCCTACGAGCAGTACTTC. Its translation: CASSPDRGSYEQYF.